A selection of T cell receptor beta chains follows, all from one sample in a study of memory CD8 T cells in hepatitis C reinfection. Here immunoSEQ multiplex PCR was the method, and the copy in TCRdb shows in-frame clones only, minus some. The data contain around 45,000 clones, roughly nine tenths of them seen just once; the ten biggest clones take up roughly 0.7%. The sample consisted of naive CD8+ T cells sorted from blood. The receptors come from a man between 18 and 35 years old with hepatitis C virus infection. The CDR3 runs from the conserved cysteine through the conserved F or W. Each record gives: J gene, D gene, V gene, CDR3 length, clone size, CDR3 DNA, CDR3 protein. A D gene is named only where the DNA matches it firmly. Only some rows state a clone size, as once, few, many or a class for expanded clones.

>TRBJ1-4|-|TRBV9|12|few
TGTGCCAGCTCTGGTATAGATGAAAAACTGTTTTTT
CASSGIDEKLFF
>TRBJ1-5|TRBD1|TRBV4-1|15|-
TGCGCCAGCAGCCCTGAACAGGGGTCGGGCCAGCCCCAGCATTTT
CASSPEQGSGQPQHF
>TRBJ2-7|TRBD2|TRBV10-3|13|-
TGTGCCATAGGGACTAGCGCTTCCTACGAGCAGTACTTC
CAIGTSASYEQYF
>TRBJ1-4|-|TRBV7-9|15|-
TGTGCCAGCAGCCTAAACATCGGGGGAGACGAAAAACTGTTTTTT
CASSLNIGGDEKLFF
>TRBJ2-3|TRBD1|TRBV19|15|-
TGTGCCAGTAGTGACAGGGGCGAAGGAATAGATACGCAGTATTTT
CASSDRGEGIDTQYF
>TRBJ1-6|-|TRBV7-9|14|-
TGTGCCAGCAGCTTGGGCCAGGGGTATTCACCCCTCCACTTT
CASSLGQGYSPLHF
>TRBJ2-2|TRBD1|TRBV30|15|once
TGTGCCTGGGAACGGTGGACAGGGAACACCGGGGAGCTGTTTTTT
CAWERWTGNTGELFF
>TRBJ2-5|-|TRBV7-9|11|-
TGTGCCAGCAGCCCCGGGGAGACCCAGTACTTC
CASSPGETQYF
>TRBJ1-3|TRBD1|TRBV19|13|-
TGTGCCAGCGGACAGGGGGGAGGAAACACCATATATTTT
CASGQGGGNTIYF
>TRBJ2-7|TRBD1|TRBV4-2|14|-
TGTGCCAGCAGAGCTGGGGACAGCTCCTACGAGCAGTACTTC
CASRAGDSSYEQYF
>TRBJ1-2|TRBD1|TRBV11-2|13|-
TGTGCCAGCAGCCCGACAGGGAACTATGGCTACACCTTC
CASSPTGNYGYTF
>TRBJ2-7|-|TRBV11-2|13|-
TGTGCCAGCAGTCTCGTACAGGGAAGCGAGCAGTACTTC
CASSLVQGSEQYF
>TRBJ1-2|-|TRBV9|14|-
TGTGCCAGCAGCTCTACTACGGATTACTATGGCTACACCTTC
CASSSTTDYYGYTF
>TRBJ2-2|TRBD1|TRBV9|13|-
TGTGCCAGTGGACAGGGGTCCCCCGGGGAGCTGTTTTTT
CASGQGSPGELFF
>TRBJ2-6|-|TRBV7-6|15|-
TGTGCCAGCAGCCCAAGACAGGCTGGGGCCAACGTCCTGACTTTC
CASSPRQAGANVLTF
>TRBJ2-7|TRBD2|TRBV6-1|15|-
TGTGCCAGCACCTTAGTGGGACTAGGGATCTACGAGCAGTACTTC
CASTLVGLGIYEQYF
>TRBJ2-7|-|TRBV7-2|14|-
TGTGCCAGCAGCTCAACAGGGTATGGAGGCGAGCAGTACTTC
CASSSTGYGGEQYF
>TRBJ1-1|-|TRBV9|13|-
TGTGCCAGCAGCGGGACAGCGAACACTGAAGCTTTCTTT
CASSGTANTEAFF
>TRBJ2-5|TRBD2|TRBV5-4|16|-
TGTGCCAGCAGCTTGGGAGTGAGCGGGGGAGGGGAGACCCAGTACTTC
CASSLGVSGGGETQYF
>TRBJ2-7|-|TRBV5-6|13|few
TGTGCCAGCAGCTGGGGGCGGAACTACGAGCAGTACTTC
CASSWGRNYEQYF
>TRBJ1-3|TRBD1|TRBV2|16|-
TGTGCCAGTAATTCAGGACAGGGGGCCTCTGGAAACACCATATATTTT
CASNSGQGASGNTIYF
>TRBJ1-5|TRBD1|TRBV19|17|once
TGTGCCAGTAGTATAGCTAAGGACAGGGAGAGCAATCAGCCCCAGCATTTT
CASSIAKDRESNQPQHF
>TRBJ2-3|-|TRBV5-4|13|once
TGTGCCAGCAGCTTGGGGGGCCTAGGTACGCAGTATTTT
CASSLGGLGTQYF
>TRBJ1-5|-|TRBV21-1|17|-
TGTGCCAGCAGCAAACCCGGGAATTTTCCCCGCAATCAGCCCCAGCATTTT
CASSKPGNFPRNQPQHF
>TRBJ2-2|TRBD1|TRBV9|16|once
TGTGCCAGCAGCGTCTACCGGGACAGTAACACCGGGGAGCTGTTTTTT
CASSVYRDSNTGELFF
>TRBJ1-1|-|TRBV7-9|12|few
TGTGCCAGCAGCTTTGGACAGACTGAAGCTTTCTTT
CASSFGQTEAFF
>TRBJ1-1|-|TRBV6-1|14|-
TGTGCCAGCAGATCAGGGGTCGTGAACACTGAAGCTTTCTTT
CASRSGVVNTEAFF
>TRBJ2-1|-|TRBV7-9|16|-
TGTGCCAGCAGCTTGACTAGAGCCTCATCCTACAATGAGCAGTTCTTC
CASSLTRASSYNEQFF
>TRBJ1-1|-|TRBV30|14|-
TGTGCCTGGAGTGTAATAACAGGGCCCACTGAAGCTTTCTTT
CAWSVITGPTEAFF
>TRBJ2-3|-|TRBV11-2|19|-
TGTGCCAGCAGCTTAGTGTCAGGCGGTGGGGGGAGTGATACAGATACGCAGTATTTT
CASSLVSGGGGSDTDTQYF
>TRBJ2-7|-|TRBV6-6|14|-
TGTGCCAGCAGTTACTCGGGGCAACCCTACGAGCAGTACTTC
CASSYSGQPYEQYF
>TRBJ2-3|-|TRBV18|14|-
TGTGCCAGCTCACCAACGGGTGGCACAGATACGCAGTATTTT
CASSPTGGTDTQYF
>TRBJ2-7|-|TRBV5-1|13|-
TGCGCCAGCAGCTGGGGCCAGGGGAGCGAGCAGTACTTC
CASSWGQGSEQYF
>TRBJ1-1|-|TRBV6-5|14|-
TGTGCCAGCAGTTACTCTCCAAGCCCGGTTGAAGCTTTCTTT
CASSYSPSPVEAFF
>TRBJ2-4|TRBD1|TRBV19|17|-
TGTGCCAGTAGTACGCCGACAGGGGGCGAATCCAAAAACATTCAGTACTTC
CASSTPTGGESKNIQYF
>TRBJ2-1|-|TRBV19|15|-
TGTGCCAGTAGTATGTCGTTATCCCCCTACAATGAGCAGTTCTTC
CASSMSLSPYNEQFF
>TRBJ2-5|-|TRBV13|13|few
TGTGCCAGCAGCTTACGTGGTAGAGAGACCCAGTACTTC
CASSLRGRETQYF
>TRBJ2-1|-|TRBV7-3|13|-
TGTGCCAGCAGCGAGGACAGCTACAATGAGCAGTTCTTC
CASSEDSYNEQFF
>TRBJ2-7|-|TRBV11-2|17|-
TGTGCCAGCAGCCGTTCTAGCGTTAGTGGTTGGGGCTACGAGCAGTACTTC
CASSRSSVSGWGYEQYF
>TRBJ1-6|-|TRBV21-1|16|-
TGTGCCAGCAGCAAAAACGGACAGGGAAAGAATTCACCCCTCCACTTT
CASSKNGQGKNSPLHF
>TRBJ1-1|-|TRBV28|13|-
TGTGCCAGCAGTTTAGGCAGGGTAACTGAAGCTTTCTTT
CASSLGRVTEAFF
>TRBJ1-1|-|TRBV4-1|15|few
TGCGCCAGCAGCCAAGACAATAGGGGAGGGGCTGGGGCTTTCTTT
CASSQDNRGGAGAFF
>TRBJ2-7|TRBD2|TRBV7-2|18|-
TGTGCCAGCAGCCCCGGGGGGCTAGCGGGTGCTGACTCCTACGAGCAGTACTTC
CASSPGGLAGADSYEQYF
>TRBJ2-5|TRBD2|TRBV27|19|-
TGTGCCAGCAGTTCGGCGATGGGACTAGCGGGGATGTACCAAGAGACCCAGTACTTC
CASSSAMGLAGMYQETQYF
>TRBJ1-3|-|TRBV2|15|-
TGTGCCAGCAGTGAACGGGGGTACTCTGGAAACACCATATATTTT
CASSERGYSGNTIYF
>TRBJ2-1|-|TRBV19|15|-
TGTGCCAGTAGCCTTGCCGGGAGCTCCTACAATGAGCAGTTCTTC
CASSLAGSSYNEQFF
>TRBJ2-1|-|TRBV6-5|13|-
TGTGCCAGCACCCTCTCGCGGAACAATGAGCAGTTCTTC
CASTLSRNNEQFF